One and the same sample provided the 7 T cell receptor beta chains below, sequenced in a study of blood T cell repertoires in COVID-19. TCRdb's copy holds only in-frame clones and misses some; the assay was immunoSEQ multiplex PCR. The table shows some 170,000 clones, with around 85% occurring only once. Material: peripheral blood. The receptor source for this set is a woman in her fifties or sixties with acute or convalescent COVID-19.

The genes are TRBV10-1 and TRBJ2-3; 12 nucleotides agree with TRBD2. The length of the CDR3 is 15 residues. Germline V gene data show CDR1 as WNHNN and CDR2 as SYGVQD (reference sequence). V dropped 5 bases and J dropped 4; count of bases not matched to a gene: 4. CDR3: CASSTGLAGSDTQYF. In DNA, the CDR3 is TGCGCCAGCAGTACGGGACTAGCGGGTTCAGATACGCAGTATTTT.

The chain uses TRBV24-1 and TRBJ2-2; 8 positions agree with TRBD1. The CDR3 spans 13 residues. The trim removed 7 bases at V and 5 bases at J, leaving 2 bases unmatched. Germline CDR1 and CDR2: KGHDR and SFDVKD. In DNA form, the CDR3 reads TGTGCCACCAGGACAGGGGATACCGGGGAGCTGTTTTTT. Protein: CATRTGDTGELFF.

Here the CDR3 DNA reads TGTGCCTGGAGTGTAACGGACTATGGCTACACCTTC. Translating gives CAWSVTDYGYTF. The chain is built from TRBV30 and TRBJ1-2; D is uncertain. Trimming shortened V by 0 bases and J by 3 bases, and 5 bases separated the two germline ends. The CDR3 is 12 residues long. Germline-derived CDR1 and CDR2 are GTSNPN and SVGIG (reference sequence).

This clone has a single count. This chain links TRBV5-6 with TRBJ1-1, with a weak D call TRBD1 (5 bases). The V end was cut by 0 bases, the J end by 5 bases, with 11 bases between. Germline V gene data show CDR1 as SGHDT and CDR2 as YYEEEE. The CDR3 loop spans 14 amino acids. CDR3 nucleotides: TGTGCCAGCAGCTTGGAAGGGGCATGGACTGAAGCTTTCTTT. Protein: CASSLEGAWTEAFF.

A note on this clone: The germline gene is not matched at one end of the junction; a read error may be the cause. This chain uses TRBV7-3 with TRBJ2-1, with 11 bases matching TRBD1. The CDR3 loop spans 12 amino acids. The germline V gene encodes CDR1 SGHTA and CDR2 FQGTGA. The CDR3 loop is CASSLGQGARVF. The DNA of the CDR3 is TGTGCCAGCAGCTTAGGACAGGGGGCCAGGGTCTTC.

The chain is built from TRBV25-1 and TRBJ2-1; the D gene is possibly TRBD2 (6 bases). V lost 7 bases and J lost 6, with 10 bases in between. Germline assignment: CDR1 MGHDK and CDR2 SYGVNS. CDR3 length equals 12 residues. CDR3 sequence: CASTAGGNEQFF. In DNA form, the CDR3 reads TGTGCCAGCACCGCCGGGGGCAATGAGCAGTTCTTC. Together with reference TRBV25-1 and TRBJ2-1, the CDR3 gives the full variable domain: EADIYQTPRYLVIGTGKKITLECSQTMGHDKMYWYQQDPGMELHLIHYSYGVNSTEKGDLSSESTVSRIRTEHFPLTLESARPSHTSQYLCASTAGGNEQFFGPGTRLTVL.

The rearrangement links TRBV9 to TRBJ2-1, with D perhaps TRBD2 (5 bases). The germline CDR1 and CDR2 sequences are SGDLS and YYNGEE. CDR3 length: 13 amino acids. V lost 3 bases, J lost 4 bases, and 8 bases lay in between. The CDR3 region is CASSDLAYNEQFF. In DNA, the CDR3 is TGTGCCAGCAGCGACCTAGCTTACAATGAGCAGTTCTTC.